The rows below give T cell receptor beta chains drawn from one sample of a study of graft-versus-host responses after intestinal transplantation. Using immunoSEQ multiplex PCR, the repertoire was profiled, and TCRdb retains in-frame clones only, with some absent. Of approximately 79,000 clones listed, approximately 80% were seen once; the top ten hold 0.8% to 0.9%. These receptors have no known antigen. Material: unstimulated CD4+ T cells sorted from spleen or lymph node cells, obtained before intestinal transplant. Receptors originate from a human donor who received an intestinal transplant. Each CDR3 is given with its conserved first and last residue. The D gene is left open where the match is weak. Rows may omit the clone size; those that give it use once, few, many or a size class.

. TRBJ2-1 . TRBV4-1 TGCGCCAGCAGCCAAAACGTCGACGGGAGAAACTACAATGAGCAGTTCTTC CASSQNVDGRNYNEQFF
. TRBJ1-5 TRBD1 TRBV11-2 TGTGCCAGCAGCCAGGACAGGGTCAATCAGCCCCAGCATTTT CASSQDRVNQPQHF
. TRBJ2-7 TRBD2 TRBV2 TGTGCCAGCAGTGGTCTAGCGGGTGTCTACGAGCAGTACTTC CASSGLAGVYEQYF
. TRBJ2-2 TRBD1 TRBV7-9 TGTGCCAGCAGCTCGCCGAGTCGTGGGACAGGGGGCACCGGGGAGCTGTTTTTT CASSSPSRGTGGTGELFF
. TRBJ2-1 . TRBV20-1 TGCAGTGCATCGGAGCGCCATGAGCAGTTCTTC CSASERHEQFF
. TRBJ2-2 . TRBV6-1 TGTGCCAGTAGACTGGCGAACACCGGGGAGCTGTTTTTT CASRLANTGELFF
once TRBJ1-4 TRBD1 TRBV19 TGTGCCAGTAGTCACAGGGGGCGAGAAAAACTGTTTTTT CASSHRGREKLFF
. TRBJ2-7 . TRBV28 TGTGCCAGCAGTTTTTTAGCCACATACGAGCAGTACTTC CASSFLATYEQYF
. TRBJ1-1 TRBD1 TRBV29-1 TGCAGCGTAGGACAGGGCTCAAGGACTGAAGCTTTCTTT CSVGQGSRTEAFF
. TRBJ1-2 TRBD1 TRBV5-4 TGTGCCAGCAGCTCAATATTACAGGGGCATGGCTACACCTTC CASSSILQGHGYTF
. TRBJ1-5 . TRBV4-1 TGCGCCAGCAGCCACGGGGTTCTCTTGGGCAATCAGCCCCAGCATTTT CASSHGVLLGNQPQHF
. TRBJ2-5 . TRBV5-1 TGCGCCAGCAGCGTAGGACAGTTAGAGACCCAGTACTTC CASSVGQLETQYF
. TRBJ2-7 TRBD2 TRBV4-1 TGCGCCAGCAGCCTCTACCCGGTGGGACTAGGAGGGGGACGGGGCTACGAGCAGTACTTC CASSLYPVGLGGGRGYEQYF
. TRBJ1-3 . TRBV5-3 TGTGCCAGAAGGGGCTTTAAGCTATCTGGAAACACCATATATTTT CARRGFKLSGNTIYF
. TRBJ1-3 . TRBV5-1 TGCGCCAGCAGCTTGGACAGTAGAAACACCATATATTTT CASSLDSRNTIYF
once TRBJ1-5 . TRBV10-2 TGCGCCAGCTATCGTCCGGGTCAGCCCCAGCATTTT CASYRPGQPQHF
. TRBJ2-3 . TRBV11-3 TGTGCCAGCAGCCGGAGCCGGAGCACAGATACGCAGTATTTT CASSRSRSTDTQYF
. TRBJ2-3 TRBD1 TRBV5-1 TGCGCCAGCAGCTGGGGGCAGGGGGCAGGCACAGATACGCAGTATTTT CASSWGQGAGTDTQYF
. TRBJ2-1 TRBD2 TRBV10-1 TGCGCCAGCAGTGATCACCGAGGACTAGCGGGACCCTACAATGAGCAGTTCTTC CASSDHRGLAGPYNEQFF
. TRBJ2-3 TRBD2 TRBV7-9 TGTGCCAGCAGCACCAATAGGACTAGCCGCACAGATACGCAGTATTTT CASSTNRTSRTDTQYF
. TRBJ1-4 . TRBV5-1 TGCGCCAGCAGCTTGGTACGGGGAAATGAAAAACTGTTTTTT CASSLVRGNEKLFF
. TRBJ1-2 TRBD1 TRBV27 TGTGCCAGCGCGACAGGGAGTGGCTACACCTTC CASATGSGYTF